This entry features one T cell receptor (beta chain) sequence. What it binds is not known. The data are from a study of CD8+CD57+ T cells in acquired aplastic anemia. TCR beta VDJ and CDR3 were profiled, and genomic DNA was the template. TCRdb fed the reads into MiXCR, producing one record per CDR3 protein. Of 150,000 to 200,000 distinct CDR3 sequences listed, approximately 43% are singletons. CDR1 is LNHDA and CDR2 is SQIVND in the germline V gene (reference sequence). The V gene lost 3 bases and the J gene lost 7 bases, with 18 bases spanning the gap. This CDR3 spans 15 amino acids. Study-wide findings and caveats: There were twenty-nine CD8+ CDR3 sequences that occurred in both patients and controls.

The specimen was sorted CD4+, CD8+, or CD8+CD57+ T cells (not recorded which) from PBMCs. The V and J genes are TRBV19 and TRBJ1-2, with D possibly being TRBD1 (5 bases). This sequence was found in a human donor in good health. The chain's CDR3 is CASSIAQGLSAGYTF. DNA for the CDR3: TGTGCCAGTAGTATTGCCCAGGGTCTCAGCGCTGGCTACACCTTC.